The 8 T cell receptor beta chains below come from one sample, sequenced in a study of shared clonotypes between healthy human individuals. TCRdb keeps only in-frame clones here, not all; method: immunoSEQ multiplex PCR. The sample consists of about 710,000 clones, approximately 73% of them appearing once. Sequencing was performed on memory CD4+ T cells sorted from blood. Subset here: CD45RA-negative fraction. These TCRs come from a woman under 40 in good health.

This clone was seen only once. The V call is TRBV7-3, the J call TRBJ2-1, with 8 bases identical to TRBD1. Germline lookup yields CDR1 SGHTA and CDR2 FQGTGA. After removal of 4 bases from V and 9 bases from J, the junction contained 11 bases not matched to a gene. The CDR3 covers 15 residues. CDR3: CASSSSGGLQGEQFF. In nucleotides, the CDR3 is TGTGCCAGCAGCTCATCAGGGGGCCTACAAGGTGAGCAGTTCTTC.

The table lists this clone with a few counts. CDR3 sequence: CASSLSNRFGTAEAFF. The CDR3 DNA sequence: TGCGCCAGCAGCTTGAGTAATAGGTTCGGAACGGCTGAAGCTTTCTTT. The V gene is TRBV5-1, the J gene TRBJ1-1; D remains ambiguous. Per the germline V gene, CDR1 is SGHRS and CDR2 is YFSETQ. Trimming left V 1 base short and J 6 bases short, with 19 bases between. The CDR3 consists of 16 residues.

The V call is TRBV5-5, the J call TRBJ1-2; a possible D gene is TRBD1 (6 bases). Germline V lookup: CDR1 SGHKS, CDR2 YYEKEE (reference sequence). V was shortened by 8 bases and J by 7 bases, with 21 bases between the two germline ends. The CDR3 has 14 residues. The CDR3: CASEPRQAGSGYTF. The CDR3 DNA reads TGTGCCAGTGAACCTCGACAGGCCGGCTCTGGCTACACCTTC.

About this clone itself: The identical CDR3 is also encoded by other nucleotide sequences in the sample. This sequence joins TRBV4-1 and TRBJ2-7; maybe TRBD2 (5 bases). Germline lookup yields CDR1 MGHRA and CDR2 YSYEKL. The CDR3 covers 16 residues. Trimming took 1 base from V and 4 from J, leaving 17 bases between them. CDR3 residues: CASSQGEWGDSYEQYF. CDR3 DNA sequence: TGCGCCAGCAGCCAAGGGGAGTGGGGAGATTCGTACGAGCAGTACTTC.

The rearrangement uses TRBV5-1 and TRBJ2-5, with 8 bases lining up with TRBD1. The germline V gene has CDR1 SGHRS and CDR2 YFSETQ. With 7 bases clipped from V and 4 bases from J, the junction kept 12 bases outside the gene matches. This CDR3 spans 15 amino acids. In DNA, the CDR3 is TGCGCCAGCGGAAAGGGACAGGTCGAGCGAGAGACCCAGTACTTC. Residues: CASGKGQVERETQYF.

The chain carries TRBV27 and TRBJ2-3; maybe TRBD1 (6 bases). Trimming took off 8 bases at V and 5 bases at J, with 20 bases between the two ends. This CDR3 spans 15 amino acids. Germline CDR1 reads MNHEY; CDR2 reads SMNVEV (reference sequence). CDR3 nucleotides: TGTGCCAGCGCCGCACAGGGCGGTCGTAGAGATACGCAGTATTTT. Amino acids: CASAAQGGRRDTQYF.

V and J are TRBV19 and TRBJ2-2; no clear D. V was clipped by 6 bases and J by 0 bases, with 11 bases between them. This CDR3 contains 15 residues. CDR1 LNHDA and CDR2 SQIVND come from the germline V gene (reference sequence). This chain's CDR3 is CASSWQHPNTGELFF. Here the CDR3 DNA reads TGTGCCAGTAGCTGGCAGCACCCGAACACCGGGGAGCTGTTTTTT.

The rearrangement joins TRBV19 to TRBJ2-3; 14 bases are a match to TRBD2. Germline values: CDR1 LNHDA, CDR2 SQIVND (reference sequence). The junction had 10 bases not matched to a gene; V was cut back by 4 bases and J by 1 base. This CDR3 is 19 amino acids long. CDR3 coding DNA: TGTGCCAGTAGTACCGGACTAGCGGGAGGTGGCTTGGGCACAGATACGCAGTATTTT. Residues: CASSTGLAGGGLGTDTQYF.